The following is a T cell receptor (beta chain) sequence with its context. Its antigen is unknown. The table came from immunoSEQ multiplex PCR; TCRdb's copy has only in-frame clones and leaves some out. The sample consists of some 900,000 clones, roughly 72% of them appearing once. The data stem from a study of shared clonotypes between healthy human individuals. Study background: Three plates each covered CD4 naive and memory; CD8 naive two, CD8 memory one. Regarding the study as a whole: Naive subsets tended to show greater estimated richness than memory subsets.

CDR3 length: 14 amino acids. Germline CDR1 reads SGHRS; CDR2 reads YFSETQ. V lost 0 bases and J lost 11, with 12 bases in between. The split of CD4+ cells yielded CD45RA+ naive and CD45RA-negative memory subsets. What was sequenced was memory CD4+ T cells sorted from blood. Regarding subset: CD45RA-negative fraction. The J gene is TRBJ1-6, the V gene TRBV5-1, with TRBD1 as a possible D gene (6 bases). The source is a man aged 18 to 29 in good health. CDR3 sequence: CASSLDQGNTPLHF. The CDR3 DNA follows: TGCGCCAGCAGCTTGGACCAGGGGAATACACCCCTCCACTTT.